This T cell receptor beta chain derives from a study of beta chain features in type 1 diabetes. At the level of the study: All samples together contributed 100 million to 120 million sorted cells for examination. Whole-study results and caveats: In cDNA sequencing, cells with high TCR expression could be over-represented. Moderate yet significant TCRB CDR3 shortening was seen in Type 1 diabetes patients in all four CD4+ subsets. In comparison with healthy donors, patients had naive, central memory and Treg TCRB repertoires that appeared more similar.

Details on this clone: Its antigen is not known.

cDNA synthesis used the whole RNA isolate, giving expressed TCRB sequences. TCRdb's copy holds only in-frame clones and misses some; the assay was immunoSEQ multiplex PCR. The table lists about 640,000 clones, 9.5% to 15% of them singletons, with 0.09% to 0.15% in the top ten. Unmatched junction bases numbered 7, after V lost 6 bases and J lost 7 bases. This CDR3 region has 14 residues. The germline CDR1 and CDR2 sequences are MNHEY and SMNVEV (reference sequence). The chain links TRBV27 to TRBJ2-5, with 11 bases lining up with TRBD1. This TCR was recovered from a man aged 25 to 40 with type 1 diabetes. The specimen sequenced was naive CD4+ T cells from blood. CDR3 region: CASRNPGQGVTQYF. CDR3 DNA: TGTGCCAGCAGGAACCCGGGACAGGGGGTGACCCAGTACTTC.